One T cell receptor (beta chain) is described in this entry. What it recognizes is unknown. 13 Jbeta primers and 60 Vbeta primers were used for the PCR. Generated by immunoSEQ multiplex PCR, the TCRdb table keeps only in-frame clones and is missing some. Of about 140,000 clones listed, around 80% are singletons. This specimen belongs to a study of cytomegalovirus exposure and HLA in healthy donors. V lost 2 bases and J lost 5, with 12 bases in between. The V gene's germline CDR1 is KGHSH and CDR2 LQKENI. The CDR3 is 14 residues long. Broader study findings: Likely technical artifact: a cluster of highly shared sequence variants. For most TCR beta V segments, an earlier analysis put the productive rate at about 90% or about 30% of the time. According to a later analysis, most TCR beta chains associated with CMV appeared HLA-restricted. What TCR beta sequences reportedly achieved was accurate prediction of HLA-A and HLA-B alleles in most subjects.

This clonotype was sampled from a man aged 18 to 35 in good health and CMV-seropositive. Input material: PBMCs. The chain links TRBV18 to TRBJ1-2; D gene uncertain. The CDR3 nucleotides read TGTGCCAGCTCACCAGAGACCGGGTGGTATGGCTACACCTTC. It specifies CASSPETGWYGYTF.